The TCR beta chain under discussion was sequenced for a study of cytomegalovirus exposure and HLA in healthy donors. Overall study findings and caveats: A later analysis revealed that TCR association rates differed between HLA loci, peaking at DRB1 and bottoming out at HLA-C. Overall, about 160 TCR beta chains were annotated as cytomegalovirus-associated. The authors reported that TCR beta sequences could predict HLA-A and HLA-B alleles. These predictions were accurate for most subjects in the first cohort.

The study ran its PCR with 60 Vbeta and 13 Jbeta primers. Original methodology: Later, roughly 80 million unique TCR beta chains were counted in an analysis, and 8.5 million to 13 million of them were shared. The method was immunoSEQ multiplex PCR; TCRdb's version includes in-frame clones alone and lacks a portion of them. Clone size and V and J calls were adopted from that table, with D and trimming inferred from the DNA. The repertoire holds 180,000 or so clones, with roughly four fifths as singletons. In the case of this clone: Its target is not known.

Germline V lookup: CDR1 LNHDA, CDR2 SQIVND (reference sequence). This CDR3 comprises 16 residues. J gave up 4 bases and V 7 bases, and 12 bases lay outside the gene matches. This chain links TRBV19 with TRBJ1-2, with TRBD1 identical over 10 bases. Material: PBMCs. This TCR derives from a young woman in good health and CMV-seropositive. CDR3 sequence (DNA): TGTGCCAGTACCGCGACAGGGGGCAATGAAGGCTATGGCTACACCTTC. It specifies CASTATGGNEGYGYTF.